This T cell receptor beta chain was recovered during a study of breast tumors, draining lymph nodes, adjacent tissues. TCRdb used MiXCR to reprocess the multiplex PCR reads, holding one entry per CDR3 protein. The repertoire includes about 47,000 distinct CDR3 sequences, roughly 23% of them detected once, and approximately 8.1% sits in the top ten. V shed 3 bases and J 6 bases; nucleotides not matched to a gene: 12. Germline V CDR1 and CDR2: KGHDR, SFDVKD. There are 16 residues in the CDR3. This clonotype was seen at least ten times. This chain links TRBV24-1 with TRBJ2-5; 7 positions match TRBD1. This TCR came from a female donor with breast cancer. Some clones in this sample may be carry-over from other donors' samples. Input material: breast tumor tissue. In DNA form, the CDR3 reads TGTGCCACCAGTGATAGCGACAGGGCGGACGGCAAGACCCAGTACTTC. The encoded protein is CATSDSDRADGKTQYF.